This T cell receptor (beta chain) was captured by sequencing in a study of blood T cell repertoires in COVID-19. Overall study context: Specimens from acute and convalescent COVID-19 originated in the United States, Italy and Spain. T cells, B-cell-depleted T cells, or PBMCs supplied cDNA or gDNA.

This CDR3 has 14 residues. Trimming took 5 bases from V and 5 from J, leaving 16 bases between them. The V gene's germline CDR1 is SGHTA and CDR2 FQGNSA. Per the study methods: Counts of nucleated cells, estimated from reference gene primer amplification, were obtained. Produced via immunoSEQ multiplex PCR; TCRdb's table is partial and in-frame only. Clone size and the V and J calls come from that table; the DNA yielded D and trimming. The sample has some 190,000 clones, roughly 79% seen once. The receptor was isolated from a woman aged 40 to 49 with COVID-19, enrolled during active disease. V is TRBV7-2 and J is TRBJ2-7; D is possibly TRBD1 (6 bases). The sequencing input was peripheral blood. CDR3 amino acids: CASSQSQGLDEQYF. CDR3 nucleotide sequence: TGTGCCAGCAGCCAAAGTCAGGGGCTCGACGAGCAGTACTTC.